The TCR beta chain described here comes from a study of a mutant IDH1 vaccine in newly diagnosed glioma. In the study overall: Those enrolled had earlier been treated with radiotherapy, temozolomide, or both, mostly both. The study's findings and limits: Top peripheral T cell clonotype shifts appeared unrelated to pseudoprogression.

With respect to this clone: Its antigen remains unknown.

Time point of the sample: baseline, week 1 (first vaccination visit). Treatment noted: pre-vaccination baseline after standard-of-care therapy. From germline, CDR1 is ENHRY and CDR2 SYGVKD. The length of the CDR3 is 14 residues. V lost 2 bases, J lost 4 bases, and 6 bases lay in between. Libraries were prepared by immunoSEQ multiplex PCR; TCRdb keeps only in-frame clonotypes and omits some of them. The profile shows tens of thousands of clones, around 93% of them singletons. Sequenced material: PBMCs, taken from a glioma patient treated with radiotherapy, temozolomide or both. This chain joins TRBV10-3 and TRBJ1-6; D not resolved. The TCR sequence derives from a middle-aged man with glioma. CDR3 sequence (DNA): TGTGCCATCAGTGAGGTGGGGTATAATTCACCCCTCCACTTT. Protein: CAISEVGYNSPLHF.